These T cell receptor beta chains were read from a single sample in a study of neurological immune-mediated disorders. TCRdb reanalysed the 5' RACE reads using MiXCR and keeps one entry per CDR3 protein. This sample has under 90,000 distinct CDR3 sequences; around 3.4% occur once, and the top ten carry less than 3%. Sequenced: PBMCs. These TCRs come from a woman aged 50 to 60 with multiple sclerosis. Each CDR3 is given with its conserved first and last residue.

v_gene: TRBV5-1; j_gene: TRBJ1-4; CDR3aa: CASSPGGEREKLFF
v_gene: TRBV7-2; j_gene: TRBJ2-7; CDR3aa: CASSLGGGGPRDEQYF
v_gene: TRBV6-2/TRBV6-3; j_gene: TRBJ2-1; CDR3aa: CASRPLAGVRSYNEQFF
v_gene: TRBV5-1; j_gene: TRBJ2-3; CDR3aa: CASSSFGTSGVIDTQYF
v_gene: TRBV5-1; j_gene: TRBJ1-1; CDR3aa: CASSLEGGVSEAFF
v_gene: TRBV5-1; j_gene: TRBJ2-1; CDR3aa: CASSPLAGANYNEQFF
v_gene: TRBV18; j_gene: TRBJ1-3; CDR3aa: CASSPDSRNTIYF
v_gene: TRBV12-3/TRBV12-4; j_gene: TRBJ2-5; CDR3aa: CASSLVETRQETQYF
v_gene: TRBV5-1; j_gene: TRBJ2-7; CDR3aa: CASSLAAESSYEQYF
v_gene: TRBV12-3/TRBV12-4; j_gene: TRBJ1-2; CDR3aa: CASSPTTGLYGYTF
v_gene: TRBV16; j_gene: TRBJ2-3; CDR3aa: CASSQWTSGGEYTDTQYF
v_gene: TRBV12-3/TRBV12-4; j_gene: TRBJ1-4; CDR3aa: CASSFGFTTNEKLFF
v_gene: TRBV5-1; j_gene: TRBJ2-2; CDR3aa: CASSPTDYRGGELFF